The 5 T cell receptor beta chains presented below share a single source sample, sequenced in a study of blood T cell repertoires in COVID-19. The protocol was immunoSEQ multiplex PCR, while the TCRdb copy is restricted to in-frame clones and leaves out a portion. Of 150,000 to 200,000 clones listed, around 83% are singletons. Sample: PBMCs or T cells enriched from blood (not recorded which). These receptors were taken from a woman younger than 45 who had been exposed to COVID-19.

CDR3 coding DNA: TGTGCCAGTAAGGGGGCTATTTGGGGGGCAGATACGCAGTATTTT. It is translated as CASKGAIWGADTQYF. The chain is built from TRBV19 and TRBJ2-3, with D perhaps matching TRBD1 (7 bases). V lost 7 bases and J lost 4, with 18 bases in between. Germline V gene lookup returns CDR1 LNHDA and CDR2 SQIVND (reference sequence). This CDR3 has 15 amino acids.

The sample holds a few counts of this clone. J is TRBJ2-3 and V is TRBV6-4; 10 nucleotides align to TRBD2. Germline-derived CDR1 and CDR2 are MRHNA and SNTAGT. V shed 8 bases, J shed 4 bases, and the junction held 3 bases outside the gene matches. This CDR3 region has 13 residues. The CDR3 coding sequence is TGTGCCAGCGGAGCGGGGGGGCCAGATACGCAGTATTTT. Its protein product is CASGAGGPDTQYF.

The chain recombines TRBV27 with TRBJ2-5, with TRBD1 as a possible D gene (6 bases). Trimming cost V 6 bases and J 1 base, with 18 bases left between them. Germline V gene sequence: CDR1 MNHEY, CDR2 SMNVEV (reference sequence). The CDR3 extends over 16 amino acids. This CDR3 is CASRRKTGSSQETQYF. The DNA for the CDR3 is TGTGCCAGCAGACGAAAAACAGGGTCCTCCCAAGAGACCCAGTACTTC.

This chain uses TRBV5-1 with TRBJ1-4; no definite D call. Looked up from germline, CDR1 is SGHRS and CDR2 is YFSETQ. With 2 bases removed from V and 5 bases from J, the gap between germline ends came to 4 bases. The CDR3 totals 12 residues. CDR3 sequence reads: CASSLENEKLFF. The CDR3, as DNA: TGCGCCAGCAGCTTAGAGAATGAAAAACTGTTTTTT.

The chain employs TRBV2 and TRBJ2-3; D unresolved. Germline V lookup: CDR1 SNHLY, CDR2 FYNNEI. This CDR3 has 16 residues. V lost 5 bases and J 1 base, leaving 16 bases between the germline ends. The CDR3 is CASSIRKPQGTDTQYF. In DNA, the CDR3 is TGTGCCAGCAGTATAAGAAAGCCGCAGGGCACAGATACGCAGTATTTT.